The rows below give T cell receptor beta chains drawn from one sample of a study of T-cell reconstitution after alpha-beta-depleted transplantation in children. TCRdb analysed the PCR reads with MiXCR anew, one entry per CDR3 protein. The sample includes 200,000 to 250,000 distinct CDR3 sequences, roughly 10% seen only once; the top ten take around 6%. This material consisted of PBMCs from the stem cell graft donor, taken from the stem cell graft. Receptors originate from a human donor who donated a stem cell graft to a child with acute lymphoblastic leukemia. CDR3s include the opening cysteine and the closing phenylalanine or tryptophan. Each record gives: D gene, clone size, V gene, J gene, CDR3 protein, CDR3 DNA. D genes are given only for firm matches. Clone size appears in some rows only: once, few, many, or a class for an expanded clone.

D: TRBD1; size: NA; V: TRBV12-3/TRBV12-4; J: TRBJ1-5; CDR3: CASTLRGQGLGGYSNQPQHF; DNA: TGTGCCAGCACCCTCCGGGGACAGGGATTGGGGGGATATAGCAATCAGCCCCAGCATTTT
D: NA; size: many; V: TRBV10-2; J: TRBJ2-2; CDR3: CASSGPGGTDTGELFF; DNA: TGCGCCAGCAGTGGCCCCGGAGGGACTGATACCGGGGAGCTGTTTTTT
D: TRBD1; size: NA; V: TRBV12-3/TRBV12-4; J: TRBJ2-3; CDR3: CASSLQGASDTQYF; DNA: TGTGCCAGCAGTTTACAGGGGGCGTCAGATACGCAGTATTTT
D: TRBD1; size: NA; V: TRBV29-1; J: TRBJ1-2; CDR3: CSVEDRPRRSGYTF; DNA: TGCAGCGTTGAGGACAGGCCGCGGCGGAGTGGCTACACCTTC
D: NA; size: NA; V: TRBV7-2; J: TRBJ1-5; CDR3: CASSLDGSRNQPQHF; DNA: TGTGCCAGCAGCTTAGATGGCAGTCGCAATCAGCCCCAGCATTTT
D: TRBD1; size: many; V: TRBV5-6; J: TRBJ1-2; CDR3: CASSLRDRGSGYTF; DNA: TGTGCCAGCAGCTTGAGGGACAGGGGCTCCGGCTACACCTTC
D: TRBD2; size: many; V: TRBV5-5; J: TRBJ2-7; CDR3: CASSYGLAGTYEQYF; DNA: TGTGCCAGCAGCTACGGACTAGCGGGGACCTACGAGCAGTACTTC
D: NA; size: NA; V: TRBV5-1; J: TRBJ2-5; CDR3: CASSLVFQQETQYF; DNA: TGCGCCAGCAGCTTGGTCTTTCAACAAGAGACCCAGTACTTC
D: NA; size: many; V: TRBV6-5; J: TRBJ2-7; CDR3: CASSYSYGSYEQYF; DNA: TGTGCCAGCAGTTACTCGTACGGTTCCTACGAGCAGTACTTC
D: TRBD1; size: many; V: TRBV20-1; J: TRBJ1-1; CDR3: CSARTGVSNTEAFF; DNA: TGCAGTGCTAGAACAGGGGTCTCGAACACTGAAGCTTTCTTT
D: NA; size: NA; V: TRBV20-1; J: TRBJ2-3; CDR3: CSAPQGGDTQYF; DNA: TGCAGTGCTCCCCAAGGGGGAGATACGCAGTATTTT
D: NA; size: many; V: TRBV20-1; J: TRBJ2-2; CDR3: CSARVPGATGELFF; DNA: TGCAGTGCTAGAGTCCCGGGGGCGACCGGGGAGCTGTTTTTT
D: TRBD1; size: many; V: TRBV29-1; J: TRBJ2-2; CDR3: CSVYRGTGELFF; DNA: TGCAGCGTTTACAGGGGAACCGGGGAGCTGTTTTTT
D: NA; size: few; V: TRBV20-1; J: TRBJ2-5; CDR3: CSAPLEYRETQYF; DNA: TGCAGTGCTCCACTAGAATATAGAGAGACCCAGTACTTC
D: TRBD2; size: NA; V: TRBV24-1; J: TRBJ2-2; CDR3: CATSVEAQRGQTPTGELFF; DNA: TGTGCCACCAGTGTGGAGGCCCAGCGGGGGCAAACCCCAACCGGGGAGCTGTTTTTT
D: NA; size: NA; V: TRBV7-9; J: TRBJ2-1; CDR3: CASSLKWDEQFF; DNA: TGTGCCAGCAGCCTCAAATGGGATGAGCAGTTCTTC
D: NA; size: many; V: TRBV7-9; J: TRBJ2-1; CDR3: CASSSRAASYNEQFF; DNA: TGTGCCAGCAGCTCGCGCGCGGCGTCCTACAATGAGCAGTTCTTC
D: NA; size: NA; V: TRBV7-9; J: TRBJ1-1; CDR3: CASSPQPEAFF; DNA: TGTGCCAGCAGCCCCCAGCCTGAAGCTTTCTTT
D: TRBD1; size: few; V: TRBV29-1; J: TRBJ1-1; CDR3: CSVLPGTAARQAFF; DNA: TGCAGCGTTCTCCCTGGGACAGCCGCTAGGCAAGCTTTCTTT
D: NA; size: NA; V: TRBV4-2; J: TRBJ2-3; CDR3: CANSQDFGGGTDTQRF; DNA: NA
D: NA; size: many; V: TRBV5-1; J: TRBJ2-2; CDR3: CASSPRRGNTGELFF; DNA: TGCGCCAGCAGCCCGAGACGGGGAAACACCGGGGAGCTGTTTTTT
D: TRBD2; size: few; V: TRBV2; J: TRBJ2-3; CDR3: CASSEVGGADTQYF; DNA: TGTGCCAGCAGTGAAGTCGGGGGGGCAGATACGCAGTATTTT
D: TRBD2; size: NA; V: TRBV5-1; J: TRBJ2-3; CDR3: CASSLGASGGSTDTQYF; DNA: TGCGCCAGCAGCCTGGGGGCTAGCGGGGGTAGCACAGATACGCAGTATTTT
D: TRBD2; size: NA; V: TRBV7-9; J: TRBJ2-5; CDR3: CASSLGGGLAGETQYF; DNA: TGTGCCAGCAGCCTGGGCGGGGGGCTAGCGGGAGAGACCCAGTACTTC
D: TRBD2; size: NA; V: TRBV12-3/TRBV12-4; J: TRBJ2-1; CDR3: CASSLVFGGAGEQFF; DNA: TGTGCCAGCAGTTTAGTCTTCGGGGGGGCTGGAGAGCAGTTCTTC
D: NA; size: few; V: TRBV27; J: TRBJ2-1; CDR3: CASSLSRTGEQFF; DNA: TGTGCCAGCAGTTTAAGCAGGACGGGTGAGCAGTTCTTC
D: NA; size: few; V: TRBV5-6; J: TRBJ2-3; CDR3: CASSLVVGPTDTQYF; DNA: TGTGCCAGCAGCTTGGTGGTCGGTCCCACAGATACGCAGTATTTT
D: TRBD1; size: few; V: TRBV12-3/TRBV12-4; J: TRBJ1-1; CDR3: CASSFVRDSQMNTEAFF; DNA: TGTGCCAGCAGTTTCGTCCGGGACAGTCAGATGAACACTGAAGCTTTCTTT
D: TRBD2; size: few; V: TRBV4-2; J: TRBJ2-5; CDR3: CASSQGTSGGEETQYF; DNA: TGTGCCAGCAGCCAAGGGACTAGCGGGGGGGAAGAGACCCAGTACTTC
D: TRBD1; size: many; V: TRBV20-1; J: TRBJ1-2; CDR3: CSASLTGDYGYTF; DNA: TGCAGTGCGAGTCTGACAGGGGATTATGGCTACACCTTC
D: NA; size: many; V: TRBV12-3/TRBV12-4; J: TRBJ2-7; CDR3: CASSQQPRGPGQYF; DNA: TGTGCCAGCAGTCAACAGCCCCGGGGGCCTGGGCAGTACTTC
D: TRBD1; size: few; V: TRBV6-2/TRBV6-3; J: TRBJ1-1; CDR3: CASSYLQGAAEAFF; DNA: TGTGCCAGCAGTTACTTACAGGGGGCCGCTGAAGCTTTCTTT
D: NA; size: NA; V: TRBV20-1; J: TRBJ2-7; CDR3: CSARVQGSYEQYF; DNA: TGCAGTGCTAGAGTGCAGGGGTCCTACGAGCAGTACTTC
D: NA; size: few; V: TRBV5-5; J: TRBJ2-6; CDR3: CASSFGQSGANVLTF; DNA: TGTGCCAGCAGTTTCGGACAGTCTGGGGCCAACGTCCTGACTTTC
D: NA; size: many; V: TRBV7-9; J: TRBJ2-2; CDR3: CASRSQGGGELFF; DNA: TGTGCCAGCAGATCCCAAGGAGGCGGGGAGCTGTTTTTT
D: TRBD1; size: NA; V: TRBV7-6; J: TRBJ2-3; CDR3: CASSHRQGSSDTQYF; DNA: TGTGCCAGCAGCCATCGACAGGGATCGTCAGATACGCAGTATTTT
D: TRBD2; size: many; V: TRBV11-2; J: TRBJ2-1; CDR3: CASTSGYYNEQFF; DNA: TGTGCCAGCACTAGCGGTTACTACAATGAGCAGTTCTTC
D: TRBD1; size: many; V: TRBV9; J: TRBJ1-6; CDR3: CASSVSPGTGNDNSPLHF; DNA: TGTGCCAGCAGCGTCAGTCCCGGGACAGGGAATGATAATTCACCCCTCCACTTT